Below are 3 T cell receptor beta chains sequenced from a single sample in a study of human T cells and chemical hapten exposure. Described time point: patch test 2, 6 weeks after DPC sensitization. Treatment given: therapeutic diphenylcyclopropenone sensitization with weekly scalp DPC. TCRdb reprocessed the RACE reads with MiXCR, giving one entry per CDR3 protein. This table holds 350,000 to 400,000 distinct CDR3 sequences, around 6% found once. Sequencing used whole blood, obtained in connection with sensitization to the hapten diphenylcyclopropenone (DPC). These TCRs come from a woman aged 18-30 years with alopecia areata. Some clones in this sample may be carry-over from other donors' samples.

This clonotype was counted ten times or more. V usage is TRBV18 and J usage is TRBJ1-6, with 9 bases matching TRBD1. Germline V gene data show CDR1 as KGHSH and CDR2 as LQKENI. J gave up 9 bases and V 3 bases, and 15 bases lay outside the gene matches. The CDR3 length is 18 residues. The CDR3 spells CASSPNLPGQGLGSPLHF. The CDR3 nucleotides are TGTGCCAGCTCACCCAACCTACCGGGACAGGGCCTTGGTTCACCCCTCCACTTT.

This clonotype was observed a handful of times. The CDR3 is CSARDPRGTEAFF. CDR3 nucleotide sequence: TGCAGTGCTAGAGATCCAAGGGGAACTGAAGCTTTCTTT. The V call is TRBV20-1, the J call TRBJ1-1, with a tentative D call TRBD1 (5 bases). Germline V gene data show CDR1 as DFQATT and CDR2 as SNEGSKA (reference sequence). V was clipped by 0 bases and J by 5 bases, with 10 bases between them. CDR3 size: 13 residues.

In this sample, this clonotype turned up a few times. This chain uses TRBV7-9 with TRBJ2-1; perhaps TRBD2 as D (6 bases). V was cut by 4 bases and J by 8 bases, with 21 bases left in between. In germline, CDR1 is SEHNR, CDR2 FQNEAQ (reference sequence). This CDR3 comprises 16 residues. CDR3 region: CASSSLGSRGWDEQFF. The CDR3, as DNA: TGTGCCAGCAGCTCCCTTGGGTCGCGGGGTTGGGATGAGCAGTTCTTC.